This entry lists 11 T cell receptor beta chains sequenced from one sample in a study of blood T cells in healthy people across ages. Sample-barcoded 5' priming and a J-beta primer mix drove a second PCR of about 6 to 11 cycles. TCRdb fed the 5' RACE reads into MiXCR, producing one record per CDR3 protein. This sample carries hundreds of thousands of distinct CDR3 sequences, roughly 52% of them seen once, and the ten largest clones take around 15%. The sample comprised blood. The receptors here all came from a man aged 25-40 years in good health.

This chain joins TRBV7-9 and TRBJ2-5, with a tentative D call TRBD2 (5 bases). The assigned J gene may be wrong: the sequence end matches TRBJ2-4 better. The CDR3 has 17 residues. In germline, CDR1 is SEHNR, CDR2 FQNEAQ (reference sequence). The CDR3 loop is CASSRLAGPPELNIQYF. CDR3 DNA sequence: TGTGCCAGCAGCAGGCTAGCTGGTCCCCCAGAGTTAAACATTCAGTACTTC.

The chain carries TRBV2 and TRBJ2-5; D is unresolved. This CDR3 spans 15 amino acids. Trimming removed 6 bases at V and 4 bases at J, with 18 bases between. Germline V gene data show CDR1 as SNHLY and CDR2 as FYNNEI. The CDR3 here is CASREYLVRGETQYF. For the CDR3, the DNA is TGTGCCAGCAGGGAATACCTAGTTCGTGGAGAGACCCAGTACTTC.

In the case of this clonotype: One junction end disagrees with the germline gene, perhaps due to a read error. The chain couples TRBV20-1 to TRBJ1-1; TRBD1 is a possible D gene (5 bases). Per the germline V gene, CDR1 is DFQATT and CDR2 is SNEGSKA (reference sequence). The CDR3 spans 12 residues. CDR3 nucleotide sequence: TGCGGTGCTAGAGAGGGGAAGTTTGAAGCTTTCTTT. Translation: CGAREGKFEAFF.

This clonotype was seen a few times. The V call is TRBV20-1, the J call TRBJ2-7; 8 positions agree with TRBD1. V was pared by 6 bases and J by 2 bases, with 9 bases of the junction left unmatched. The CDR3 sequence is 14 residues long. Germline values: CDR1 DFQATT, CDR2 SNEGSKA (reference sequence). CDR3 amino acids: CSAERQGLTYEQYF. CDR3 nucleotides: TGCAGTGCGGAACGACAGGGGTTAACCTACGAGCAGTACTTC.

The J gene is TRBJ1-4, the V gene TRBV25-1; 7 bases match TRBD1. The CDR3 is made up of 15 amino acids. With V trimmed by 2 bases and J by 8 bases, 8 bases remained unmatched. Germline V gene data show CDR1 as MGHDK and CDR2 as SYGVNS. CDR3 bases: TGTGCCAGCAGTGAAATAGACAGGGTTGAGGAAAAACTGTTTTTT. Translation gives CASSEIDRVEEKLFF. The full variable domain, in which reference TRBV25-1 and TRBJ1-4 provide the parts outside the CDR3, is EADIYQTPRYLVIGTGKKITLECSQTMGHDKMYWYQQDPGMELHLIHYSYGVNSTEKGDLSSESTVSRIRTEHFPLTLESARPSHTSQYLCASSEIDRVEEKLFFGSGTQLSVL.

This clonotype has just a few counts. This sequence joins TRBV6-5 and TRBJ1-4, with 8 bases that match TRBD1. The CDR3 has 15 residues. Germline-derived CDR1 and CDR2 are MNHEY and SVGAGI. Trimming removed 6 bases from V and 7 bases from J; junction bases left unmatched: 10. CDR3 coding DNA: TGTGCCAGCAGGAGAGCTACAGGGGGAAGTGAAAAACTGTTTTTT. Amino acids: CASRRATGGSEKLFF.

This clonotype was counted at least ten times. The chain couples TRBV29-1 to TRBJ2-3; possible D gene TRBD2, 5 bases. The CDR3 contains 12 residues. V was trimmed by 5 bases and J by 4 bases, leaving 10 bases between them. Germline CDR1 reads SQVTM; CDR2 reads ANQGSEA. The CDR3 sequence is CSVRDSADTQYF. The CDR3 DNA reads TGCAGCGTTCGGGATTCTGCAGATACGCAGTATTTT.

As regards this clonotype: A much larger clonotype is one base distant, so this may be a read error. The V and J genes are TRBV7-2 and TRBJ2-3; D is unclear. Germline V CDR1 and CDR2: SGHTA, FQGNSA. V lost 5 bases and J 6 bases, leaving 15 bases between the germline ends. The CDR3 has 14 amino acids. CDR3 nucleotides: TGTGCCAGCAGCCGTGCTACCCGTCTGGATACGCAGTATTTT. It translates to CASSRATRLDTQYF.

This clonotype has just a few counts. The chain is built from TRBV29-1 and TRBJ2-4; TRBD1 matches 7 bases. Germline V CDR1 and CDR2: SQVTM, ANQGSEA. Trimming took 7 bases from V and 8 from J; bases not matched to a gene: 11. There are 13 residues in the CDR3. For the CDR3, the DNA is TGCAGCGCCCACCCGAGTGACAGGGACATTCAGTACTTC. Protein: CSAHPSDRDIQYF.

The rearrangement joins TRBV7-2 to TRBJ2-1, with a weak D call TRBD2 (5 bases). The CDR3 is made up of 15 amino acids. The ends were cut back, 3 bases at V and 0 bases at J, with 9 bases in the middle. Per germline, CDR1 SGHTA and CDR2 FQGNSA. CDR3 region: CASSFNRGSYNEQFF. In nucleotides, the CDR3 is TGTGCCAGCAGCTTCAACCGGGGCTCCTACAATGAGCAGTTCTTC.

The rearrangement links TRBV15 to TRBJ1-2; possible D gene TRBD1, 5 bases. V gave up 8 bases and J gave up 1 base, with 14 bases separating them. Germline CDR1 reads LNHNV; CDR2 reads YYDKDF (reference sequence). The CDR3 runs 14 residues. CDR3 region: CATVQGGLNYGYTF. The CDR3 DNA reads TGTGCCACCGTCCAGGGAGGGCTTAACTATGGCTACACCTTC.